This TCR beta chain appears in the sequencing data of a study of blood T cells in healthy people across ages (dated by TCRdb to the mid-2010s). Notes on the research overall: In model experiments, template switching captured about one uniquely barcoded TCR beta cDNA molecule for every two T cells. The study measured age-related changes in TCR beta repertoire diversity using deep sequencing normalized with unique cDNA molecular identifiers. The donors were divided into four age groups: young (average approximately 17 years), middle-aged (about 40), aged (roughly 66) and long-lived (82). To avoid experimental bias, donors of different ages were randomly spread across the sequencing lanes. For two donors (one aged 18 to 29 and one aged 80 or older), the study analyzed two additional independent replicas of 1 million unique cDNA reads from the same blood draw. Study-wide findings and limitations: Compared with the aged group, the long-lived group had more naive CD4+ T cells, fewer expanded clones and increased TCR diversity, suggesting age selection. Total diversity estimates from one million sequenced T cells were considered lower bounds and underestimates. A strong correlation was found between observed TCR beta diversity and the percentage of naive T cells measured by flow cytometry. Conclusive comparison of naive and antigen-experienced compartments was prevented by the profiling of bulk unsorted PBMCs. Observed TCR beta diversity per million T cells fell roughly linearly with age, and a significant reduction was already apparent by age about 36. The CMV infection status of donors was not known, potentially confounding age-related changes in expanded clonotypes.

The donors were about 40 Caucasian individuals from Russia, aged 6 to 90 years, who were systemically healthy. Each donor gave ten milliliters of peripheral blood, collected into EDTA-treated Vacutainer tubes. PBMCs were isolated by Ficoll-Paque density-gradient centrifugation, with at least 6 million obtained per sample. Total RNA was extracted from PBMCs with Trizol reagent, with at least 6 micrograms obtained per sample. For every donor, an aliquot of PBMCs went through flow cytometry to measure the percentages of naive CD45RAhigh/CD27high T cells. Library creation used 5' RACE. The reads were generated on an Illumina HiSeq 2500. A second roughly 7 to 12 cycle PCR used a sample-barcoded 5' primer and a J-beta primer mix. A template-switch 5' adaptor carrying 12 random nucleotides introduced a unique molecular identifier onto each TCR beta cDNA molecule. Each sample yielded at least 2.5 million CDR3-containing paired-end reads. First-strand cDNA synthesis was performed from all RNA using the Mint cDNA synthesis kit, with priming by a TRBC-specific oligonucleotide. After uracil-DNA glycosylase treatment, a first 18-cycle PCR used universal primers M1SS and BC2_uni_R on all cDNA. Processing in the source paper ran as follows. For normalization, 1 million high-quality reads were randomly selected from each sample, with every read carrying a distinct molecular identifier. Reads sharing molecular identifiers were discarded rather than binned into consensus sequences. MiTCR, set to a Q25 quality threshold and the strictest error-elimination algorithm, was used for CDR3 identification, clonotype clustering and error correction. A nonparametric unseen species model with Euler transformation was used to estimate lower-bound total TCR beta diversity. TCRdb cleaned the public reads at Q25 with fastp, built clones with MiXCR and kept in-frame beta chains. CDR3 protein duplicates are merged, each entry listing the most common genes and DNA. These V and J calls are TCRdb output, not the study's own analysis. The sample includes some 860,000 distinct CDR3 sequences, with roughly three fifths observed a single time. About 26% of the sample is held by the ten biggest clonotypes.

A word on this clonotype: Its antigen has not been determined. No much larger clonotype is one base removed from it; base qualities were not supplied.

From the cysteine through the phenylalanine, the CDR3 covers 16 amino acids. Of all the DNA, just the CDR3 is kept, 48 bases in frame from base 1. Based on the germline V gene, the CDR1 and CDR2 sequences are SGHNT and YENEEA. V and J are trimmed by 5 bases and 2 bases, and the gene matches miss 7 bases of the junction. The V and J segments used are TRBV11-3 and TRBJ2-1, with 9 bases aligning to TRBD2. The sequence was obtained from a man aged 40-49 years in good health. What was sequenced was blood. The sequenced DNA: TGTGCCAGCAGCGGCTTAGCGGGAGCCCCCTACAATGAGCAGTTCTTC. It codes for CASSGLAGAPYNEQFF.